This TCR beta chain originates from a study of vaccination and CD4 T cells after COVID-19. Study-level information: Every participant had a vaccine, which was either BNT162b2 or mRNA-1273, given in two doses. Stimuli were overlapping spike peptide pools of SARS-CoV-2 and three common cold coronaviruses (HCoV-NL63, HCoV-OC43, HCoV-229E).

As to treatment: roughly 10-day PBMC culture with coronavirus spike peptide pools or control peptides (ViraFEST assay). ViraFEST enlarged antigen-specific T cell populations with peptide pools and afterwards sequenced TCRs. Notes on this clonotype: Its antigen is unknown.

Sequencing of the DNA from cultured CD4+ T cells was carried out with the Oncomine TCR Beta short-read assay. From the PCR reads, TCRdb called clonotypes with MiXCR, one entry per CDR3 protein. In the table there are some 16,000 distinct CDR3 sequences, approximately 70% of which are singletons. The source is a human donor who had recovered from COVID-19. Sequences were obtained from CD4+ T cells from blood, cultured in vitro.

Here the CDR3 reads CASSLTGTEAFF. CDR3 DNA: TGTGCCAGCAGCTTAACCGGCACTGAAGCTTTCTTT. The chain is built from TRBV11-2 and TRBJ1-1; D not certain. This CDR3 has 12 residues. Trimming pared 2 bases from V and 4 bases from J, leaving 5 bases between. The germline V gene has CDR1 SGHAT and CDR2 FQNNGV.